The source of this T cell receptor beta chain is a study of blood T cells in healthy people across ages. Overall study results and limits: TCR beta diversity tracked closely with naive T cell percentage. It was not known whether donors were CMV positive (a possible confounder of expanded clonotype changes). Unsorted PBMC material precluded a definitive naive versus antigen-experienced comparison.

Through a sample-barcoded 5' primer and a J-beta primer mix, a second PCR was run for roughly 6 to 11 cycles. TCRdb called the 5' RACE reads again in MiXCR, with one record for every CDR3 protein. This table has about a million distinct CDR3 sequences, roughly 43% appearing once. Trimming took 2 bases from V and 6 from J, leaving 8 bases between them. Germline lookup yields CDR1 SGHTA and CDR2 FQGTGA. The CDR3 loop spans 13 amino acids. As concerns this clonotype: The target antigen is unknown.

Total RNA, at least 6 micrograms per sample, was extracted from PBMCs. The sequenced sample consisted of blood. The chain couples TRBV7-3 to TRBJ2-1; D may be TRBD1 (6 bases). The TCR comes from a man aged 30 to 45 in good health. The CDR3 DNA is TGTGCCAGCAGCTTATGGGGGCCCAATGAGCAGTTCTTC. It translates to CASSLWGPNEQFF.